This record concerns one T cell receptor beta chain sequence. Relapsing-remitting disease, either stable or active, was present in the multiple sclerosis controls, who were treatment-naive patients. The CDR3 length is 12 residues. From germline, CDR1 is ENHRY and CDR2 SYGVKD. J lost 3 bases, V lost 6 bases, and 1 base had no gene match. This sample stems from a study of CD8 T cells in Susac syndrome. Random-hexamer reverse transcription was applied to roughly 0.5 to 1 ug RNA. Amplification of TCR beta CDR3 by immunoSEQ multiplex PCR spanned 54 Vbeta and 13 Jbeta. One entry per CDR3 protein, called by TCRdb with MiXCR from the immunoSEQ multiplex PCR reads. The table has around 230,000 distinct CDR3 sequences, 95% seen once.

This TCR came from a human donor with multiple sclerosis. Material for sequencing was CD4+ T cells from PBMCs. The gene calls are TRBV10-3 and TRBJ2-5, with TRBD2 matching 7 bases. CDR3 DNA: TGTGCCATCAGGGGAGGGGAAGAGACCCAGTACTTC. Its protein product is CAIRGGEETQYF.